What follows is one T cell receptor (beta chain) and its context. This clonotype appeared a few times. Its antigen target is currently unknown. No per-base quality is available; no much larger clone lies one base away. V is clipped by 5 bases and J by 3 bases, and the sequence between their germline boundaries is 7 bases long. The CDR3, cysteine through phenylalanine, is 13 amino acids long. Here the CDR3 DNA is all that survives: 39 bases in frame from base 1. CDR1 LNHNV and CDR2 YYDKDF were looked up in the germline V gene (reference sequence). This specimen belongs to a study of T cells in Graves' hyperthyroidism and ophthalmopathy (dated 2019 in TCRdb). About the investigation overall: Peripheral blood samples were taken at initial diagnosis, before any treatment was given. To identify TCR V-J signatures that set the groups apart, the researchers used a discovery cohort of about a hundred patients, made up of some 41 with Graves' ophthalmopathy and 57 with stable Graves' hyperthyroidism. An independent validation cohort of fewer than 20 hyperthyroidism patients and over 15 patients who later progressed to ophthalmopathy tested prospective prediction of ophthalmopathy. The roughly 94 discovery patients were randomly split 7:3 into training and test sets. The study also compared thyroid tissue and blood T-cell repertoires from several Graves' hyperthyroidism patients. Once sampling was done, hyperthyroidism patients were given methimazole at a starting dose of 30 mg daily, whereas ophthalmopathy patients were given high-dose intravenous methylprednisolone. The paper describes TCR Vbeta CDR3 sequencing of some 130 peripheral blood samples, made up of 43 ophthalmopathy patients, roughly 72 hyperthyroidism patients and 17 progressor patients. What the study reported, not specific to this receptor: No statistical method was used to set the sample size in advance, and investigators knew the group allocation. In validation, progression to ophthalmopathy was predicted by the model with 70.59% sensitivity and under 85% specificity, a median of roughly 6 months before onset. Most expanded thyroid clonotypes (frequency above 0.001) were also found in blood, which suggests that blood repertoires may mirror thyroid immune responses. Ophthalmopathy was separated from stable hyperthyroidism by a 13 V-J signature model, with about 86% sensitivity and about 81% specificity obtained in cross-validation and 80%/75% obtained in testing.

Moderately to severely active disease, a Clinical Activity Score of at least 3, a NOSPECS grade of at least 4, and a duration under 3 months were present in ophthalmopathy patients. Exclusion was applied to patients with uncontrolled infections, other autoimmune diseases, pregnancy or lactation. Diagnoses were based on clinical symptoms, serum thyroxine and TRAb, thyroid ultrasound and orbital computed tomography. PBMCs were separated from about 10 ml of fresh peripheral blood using Ficoll-Paque density gradient centrifugation. Total RNA was extracted with Trizol reagent, and quality was checked on an Agilent 2100 Bioanalyzer. TCR beta CDR3 regions were amplified from RNA transcripts. A first-round RT-PCR of the TCR CDR3 used the HTBI primer set with the Qiagen OneStep RT-PCR kit. A second multiplex PCR round built the libraries, followed by size selection and purification. Libraries were sequenced paired-end with 100 bp reads on an Illumina HiSeq2000. Under the source paper's analysis protocol: SOAPnuke was used to process the raw data, throwing out any read that contained adapters or uncalled bases, had a mean Phred below 15, or lacked an exact constant-primer or identifier match. COPE v1.2.5 was used to merge high-quality paired reads, and clonotypes were defined as unique nucleotide sequences. MiTCR v1.1 was used to align the clonotypes against IMGT TRBV, TRBD and TRBJ reference segments. Only V-J combinations with frequency above 0.0001, covering about 99% of repertoires, were analysed. The TCS score was defined as F50 (clonal expansion) divided by E x V (chaos), with BLOSUM62-based TCRdist calculated between CDR3 peptides within each V-J. Welch's t-statistics and random forest reduced roughly 500 V-J features to 13, which were used in a naive Bayes classifier (R e1071). The public reads were run again by TCRdb, first through fastp at Q25 and then through MiXCR, and only productive beta chains were kept. Rows matching on CDR3 protein sequence are summarized as one entry with the most common DNA and genes. The V and J calls reflect TCRdb's pipeline rather than the authors' work. The sample includes around 600,000 distinct CDR3 sequences, with about 14% observed a single time. Roughly 7.1% of the sample is held by the ten biggest clonotypes.

Recombination joined TRBV15 with TRBJ2-2; the D gene cannot be resolved reliably. The sample was blood. The receptor was derived from a woman between 18 and 30 years old with Graves' ophthalmopathy. The CDR3: CATSGWDTGELFF. The DNA sequence is TGTGCCACCAGCGGATGGGACACCGGGGAGCTGTTTTTT.